The next 26 T cell receptor beta chains were all read from a single sample in a study of CDR3 diversity in severe acne. Each CDR3 protein is one row after TCRdb ran MiXCR on the PCR reads. The sample includes 90,000 or so distinct CDR3 sequences, approximately 52% seen only once; the top ten take 10%. The material sequenced was blood. Source of these receptors: a male donor in good health, serving as a control.

The chain links TRBV6-5 to TRBJ2-3; D unresolved. Germline CDR1 and CDR2: MNHEY and SVGAGI. V lost 6 bases and J 4 bases, leaving 11 bases between the germline ends. This CDR3 contains 13 residues. This CDR3 is CASRWARADTQYF. For the CDR3, the DNA is TGTGCCAGCAGGTGGGCCAGAGCAGATACGCAGTATTTT.

This clonotype turned up a few times. The chain joins TRBV2 to TRBJ1-2; no clear D. Germline CDR1 reads SNHLY; CDR2 reads FYNNEI. Deletions cut 2 bases from V and 2 bases from J, with 12 bases between. The CDR3 is made up of 15 amino acids. CDR3 nucleotides: TGTGCCAGCAGTGAAACGTGGGAGCCCAACTATGGCTACACCTTC. This gives the protein CASSETWEPNYGYTF.

This clonotype came up a few times. The rearrangement links TRBV7-8 to TRBJ2-5; no clear D. Germline V gene lookup returns CDR1 SGHVS and CDR2 FQNEAQ. This CDR3 region has 13 residues. Trimming took off 5 bases at V and 0 bases at J, with 7 bases between the two ends. The chain's CDR3 is CASSPSYQETQYF. CDR3 DNA: TGTGCCAGCAGCCCCTCGTACCAAGAGACCCAGTACTTC.

Remarks on this clonotype: The CDR3 end shows no conserved phenylalanine or tryptophan, and so a read error is likely. The rearrangement uses TRBV7-9 and TRBJ1-2; tentative D call: TRBD1 (6 bases). Germline V lookup: CDR1 SEHNR, CDR2 FQNEAQ (reference sequence). V gave up 5 bases and J gave up 2 bases, with 18 bases separating them. The CDR3 extends over 16 amino acids. The CDR3 loop reads CASSRDRTRGNYGYTS. CDR3 coding DNA: TGTGCCAGCAGCCGAGACAGGACCCGCGGGAACTATGGCTACACCTCC.

The chain uses TRBV25-1 and TRBJ1-5, with TRBD1 matching 7 bases. The CDR3 spans 14 residues. Germline V CDR1 and CDR2: MGHDK, SYGVNS. Trimming removed 7 bases from V and 1 base from J; junction bases left unmatched: 4. The CDR3 DNA sequence: TGTGCCAGCAAAACAGGGGCCAGCAATCAGCCCCAGCATTTT. This translates into CASKTGASNQPQHF. Together with reference TRBV25-1 and TRBJ1-5, the CDR3 gives the full variable domain: EADIYQTPRYLVIGTGKKITLECSQTMGHDKMYWYQQDPGMELHLIHYSYGVNSTEKGDLSSESTVSRIRTEHFPLTLESARPSHTSQYLCASKTGASNQPQHFGDGTRLSIL.

The rearrangement joins TRBV12-3 or TRBV12-4 to TRBJ1-5; perhaps TRBD1 as D (5 bases). The CDR3 has 14 amino acids. The ends were cut back, 7 bases at V and 7 bases at J, with 17 bases in the middle. The CDR3, as DNA: TGTGCCAGCACACTCTCTGGGGCGAGGCAGCCCCAGCATTTT. This sequence encodes CASTLSGARQPQHF.

This chain links TRBV7-8 with TRBJ2-5; D not resolved. The CDR3 totals 16 residues. Trimming took off 1 base at V and 3 bases at J, with 15 bases between the two ends. The germline V gene encodes CDR1 SGHVS and CDR2 FQNEAQ. CDR3 amino acids: CASSLGLREAEETQYF. CDR3 DNA: TGTGCCAGCAGCTTAGGTTTACGTGAAGCTGAAGAGACCCAGTACTTC.

Worth noting for this clonotype: Here the CDR3 omits its conserved ending phenylalanine or tryptophan, so a read error is the likely source. This chain links TRBV9 with TRBJ1-5; unclear D gene. V was clipped by 5 bases and J by 11 bases, with 17 bases between them. The CDR3 extends over 13 amino acids. Germline CDR1 is SGDLS and CDR2 is YYNGEE. The CDR3 bases are TGTGCCAGCAGAGGAGGTGGCAATCACTCCCAGCATATT. Amino acids: CASRGGGNHSQHI.

CDR3: CASSPTSGRNREQYF. The CDR3 nucleotides read TGTGCCAGCAGCCCGACTAGCGGGAGGAATCGCGAGCAGTACTTC. The chain carries TRBV7-8 and TRBJ2-7; TRBD2 aligns across 13 bases. The V segment lost 5 bases and the J segment 6 bases; nucleotides outside the gene matches: 7. This CDR3 comprises 15 residues. Looked up from germline, CDR1 is SGHVS and CDR2 is FQNEAQ.

This clonotype was counted ten times or more. The CDR3 DNA sequence: TGTGCCAGCAGTTACTCGATCCGCTGGGATACGCAGTATTTT. Translating gives CASSYSIRWDTQYF. This chain links TRBV6-5 with TRBJ2-3; D is unclear. Deletions cut 0 bases from V and 6 bases from J, with 10 bases between. CDR1 is MNHEY and CDR2 is SVGAGI in the germline V gene. The CDR3 consists of 14 residues.

The V call is TRBV13, the J call TRBJ1-5; no firm D call. Trimming shortened V by 5 bases and J by 4 bases, and 15 bases separated the two germline ends. Germline values: CDR1 PRHDT, CDR2 FYEKMQ (reference sequence). The CDR3 consists of 15 residues. As DNA, the CDR3 is TGTGCCAGCAGCCTCCAATGGAGAGGAAATCAGCCCCAGCATTTT. It translates to CASSLQWRGNQPQHF.

The chain couples TRBV5-1 to TRBJ1-1; TRBD1 matches 9 bases. With V trimmed by 4 bases and J by 7 bases, 5 bases remained unmatched. There are 13 residues in the CDR3. Looked up from germline, CDR1 is SGHRS and CDR2 is YFSETQ. This CDR3 reads CASSPGQGLEAFF. CDR3 DNA: TGCGCCAGCAGCCCAGGACAGGGGCTTGAAGCTTTCTTT.

This clonotype appeared many times. The chain combines TRBV29-1 with TRBJ1-5; tentative D call: TRBD1 (5 bases). V lost 6 bases, J lost 7 bases, and 16 bases lay in between. This CDR3 region has 13 residues. Germline V lookup: CDR1 SQVTM, CDR2 ANQGSEA. The CDR3 sequence: CSVGDAEAQPQHF. The DNA of the CDR3 is TGCAGCGTAGGGGACGCCGAGGCACAGCCCCAGCATTTT.

Comments on this clonotype: The limits of the CDR3 on the DNA are not certain, so only TCRdb's listed CDR3 is given. The rearrangement links TRBV7-9 to TRBJ2-5; the table calls TRBD1, which could not be checked here. Germline loops: CDR1 SEHNR, CDR2 FQNEAQ (reference sequence). The CDR3 is 19 amino acids long, termini counted. CDR3 sequence reads: CASSSKPGEAFFGQETQYF.

As concerns this clonotype: The junction shows a germline mismatch at one end, possibly a read error. The chain has TRBV20-1 and TRBJ2-1; D gene ambiguous. The germline V gene encodes CDR1 DFQATT and CDR2 SNEGSKA (reference sequence). The CDR3 contains 9 residues. The CDR3 DNA sequence: TGTGGGCCCCCCGATGAGCAGTTCTTC. Its translation: CGPPDEQFF.

About this clonotype itself: A much larger clone sits a single nucleotide away, making a read error possible. The chain uses TRBV9 and TRBJ2-2, with TRBD2 matching over 7 bases. In germline, CDR1 is SGDLS, CDR2 YYNGEE. This CDR3 comprises 17 residues. V trimming: 1 base; J trimming: 6 bases; junction bases outside the gene matches: 12. The CDR3 sequence is CASSVFVGGPFSGELFF. The CDR3 DNA reads as TGTGCCAGCAGCGTATTTGTGGGAGGGCCTTTTTCCGGGGAGCTGTTTTTT. The full variable domain, completed using reference TRBV9 and TRBJ2-2, is DSGVTQTPKHLITATGQRVTLRCSPRSGDLSVYWYQQSLDQGLQFLIQYYNGEERAKGNILERFSAQQFPDLHSELNLSSLELGDSALYFCASSVFVGGPFSGELFFGEGSRLTVL.

This chain links TRBV24-1 with TRBJ2-5, with a tentative D call TRBD1 (6 bases). Germline CDR1 KGHDR, CDR2 SFDVKD. V lost 4 bases to trimming and J lost 1 base, with 12 bases between them. The CDR3 runs to 15 residues. The CDR3: CATSETGPRQETQYF. The DNA of the CDR3 is TGTGCCACCAGTGAGACAGGTCCTCGCCAAGAGACCCAGTACTTC.

On this clonotype: The conserved phenylalanine or tryptophan normally closing the CDR3 is absent here, so this likely arose from a read error. In nucleotides, the CDR3 is TGTGCCAGCCGAAGCGGGTGGGAGCAGTACCTC. Residues: CASRSGWEQYL. V usage is TRBV19 and J usage is TRBJ2-7; D might be TRBD2 (6 bases). V shed 9 bases and J shed 7 bases, with 13 bases lying between them. CDR1 LNHDA and CDR2 SQIVND come from the germline V gene (reference sequence). The CDR3 sequence is 11 residues long.

In this sample, this clonotype turned up once. The rearrangement links TRBV15 to TRBJ2-7, with 8 bases fitting TRBD2. The CDR3 is 15 residues long. Germline V gene sequence: CDR1 LNHNV, CDR2 YYDKDF (reference sequence). Trimming took 3 bases from V and 5 from J; bases not matched to a gene: 9. The DNA of the CDR3 is TGTGCCACCAGCAGCCCGGGGGGGCCGGGGGACGAGCAGTACTTC. It yields the protein CATSSPGGPGDEQYF.

This clonotype showed up many times. The chain joins TRBV19 to TRBJ1-5; D remains unclear. The germline V and J ends were trimmed by 2 bases and 6 bases, with 5 bases remaining between them. The length of the CDR3 is 12 residues. Germline V lookup: CDR1 LNHDA, CDR2 SQIVND (reference sequence). Here the CDR3 DNA reads TGTGCCAGTAGTATAATGGCTCAGCCCCAGCATTTT. This encodes CASSIMAQPQHF.

J is TRBJ2-7 and V is TRBV12-3 or TRBV12-4, with D unclear. The V end lost 1 base, the J end lost 2 bases, and 9 bases lay between the germline ends. The CDR3 sequence is 14 residues long. The CDR3 loop is CASSLGGRPYEQYF. The CDR3 nucleotides read TGTGCCAGCAGTTTAGGGGGTCGTCCCTACGAGCAGTACTTC.

This clonotype appeared once. This chain joins TRBV5-1 and TRBJ1-5; tentative D call: TRBD1 (6 bases). Looked up from germline, CDR1 is SGHRS and CDR2 is YFSETQ. Trimming removed 7 bases at V and 2 bases at J, with 16 bases between. This CDR3 is built from 15 residues. CDR3 nucleotide sequence: TGCGCCAGCCAAGTCCTTCCAGGGGGCAATCAGCCCCAGCATTTT. Translated, it gives CASQVLPGGNQPQHF.

DNA for the CDR3: TGCGCCAGCAGCAGGCGGAGAACCGGGACTAGCGGAACCTACGAGCAGTACTTC. Its translation: CASSRRRTGTSGTYEQYF. This chain joins TRBV4-1 and TRBJ2-7; the match to TRBD2 covers 11 bases. CDR1 and CDR2 (germline): MGHRA, YSYEKL. The CDR3 has 18 amino acids. V lost 5 bases, J lost 2 bases, and 14 bases stayed unmatched.

The chain carries TRBV7-2 and TRBJ1-1; D is perhaps TRBD1 (6 bases). Trimming took off 3 bases at V and 4 bases at J, with 12 bases between the two ends. This CDR3 contains 14 residues. Germline V lookup: CDR1 SGHTA, CDR2 FQGNSA. CDR3 DNA sequence: TGTGCCAGCAGCTTCGGGGGCGCGGTCACTGAAGCTTTCTTT. Its translation: CASSFGGAVTEAFF. Together with reference TRBV7-2 and TRBJ1-1, the CDR3 gives the full variable domain: GAGVSQSPSNKVTEKGKDVELRCDPISGHTALYWYRQSLGQGLEFLIYFQGNSAPDKSGLPSDRFSAERTGGSVSTLTIQRTQQEDSAVYLCASSFGGAVTEAFFGQGTRLTVV.

The chain combines TRBV20-1 with TRBJ2-1, with 10 bases that match TRBD2. Trimming at V came to 0 bases and at J to 3 bases, leaving 5 bases not matched to a gene. CDR1 DFQATT and CDR2 SNEGSKA come from the germline V gene (reference sequence). The CDR3 runs to 16 residues. DNA for the CDR3: TGCAGTGCTAGAGATCCCCTAGCGGGAGACTACAATGAGCAGTTCTTC. Its translation is CSARDPLAGDYNEQFF.

The chain employs TRBV11-2 and TRBJ2-2, with 8 bases aligning to TRBD2. The CDR3 is 17 amino acids. With 1 base clipped from V and 6 bases from J, the junction kept 10 bases outside the gene matches. CDR1 SGHAT and CDR2 FQNNGV come from the germline V gene. The CDR3 nucleotides read TGTGCCAGCAGCTTAGGGGGAAAGCGGGAGAGATCCGGGGAGCTGTTTTTT. Its protein product is CASSLGGKRERSGELFF.